The present TCR beta chain was sequenced within a study of blood T cell repertoires in COVID-19. Study-level background: Donors in the United States, Italy and Spain gave samples during acute or convalescent COVID-19. The cDNA or gDNA used as material had been derived from T cells, B-cell-depleted T cells, or PBMCs.

Data came from immunoSEQ multiplex PCR; TCRdb stores just in-frame clones and leaves some out. The data hold some 260,000 clones, with over 80% observed a single time. This CDR3 is 14 amino acids long. Looked up from germline, CDR1 is SQVTM and CDR2 is ANQGSEA. The junction had 4 bases not matched to a gene; V was cut back by 5 bases and J by 0 bases. V usage is TRBV29-1 and J usage is TRBJ2-5; 9 nucleotides agree with TRBD1. This clonotype originated in a woman in her 70s with COVID-19, enrolled during active disease. What was sequenced was peripheral blood. The CDR3 DNA is TGCAGCGTTACCTGGACAGGGGACCAAGAGACCCAGTACTTC. Its translation: CSVTWTGDQETQYF.